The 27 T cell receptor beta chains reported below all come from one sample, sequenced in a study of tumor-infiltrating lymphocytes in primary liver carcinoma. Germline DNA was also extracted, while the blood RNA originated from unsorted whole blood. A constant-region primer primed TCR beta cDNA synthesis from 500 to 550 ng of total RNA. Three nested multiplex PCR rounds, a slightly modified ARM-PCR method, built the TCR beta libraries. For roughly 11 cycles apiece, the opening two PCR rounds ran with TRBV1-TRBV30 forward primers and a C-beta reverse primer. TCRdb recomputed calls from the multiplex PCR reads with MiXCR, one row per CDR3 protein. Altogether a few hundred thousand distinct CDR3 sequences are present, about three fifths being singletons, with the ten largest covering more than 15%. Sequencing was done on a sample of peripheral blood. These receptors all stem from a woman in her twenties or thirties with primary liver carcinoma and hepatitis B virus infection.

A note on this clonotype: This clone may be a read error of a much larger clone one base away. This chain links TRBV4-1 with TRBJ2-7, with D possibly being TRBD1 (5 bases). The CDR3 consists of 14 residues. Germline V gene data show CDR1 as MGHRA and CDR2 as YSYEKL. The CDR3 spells CASSQDKQAYEEYF. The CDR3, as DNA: TGCGCCAGCAGCCAAGATAAACAGGCCTACGAGGAGTACTTC.

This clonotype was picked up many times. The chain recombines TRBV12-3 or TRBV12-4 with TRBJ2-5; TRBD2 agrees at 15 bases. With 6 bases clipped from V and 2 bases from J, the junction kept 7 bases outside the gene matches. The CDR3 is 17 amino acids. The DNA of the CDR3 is TGTGCCAGCAGCAGCGGGACTAGCGGGAGGACTCAAGAGACCCAGTACTTC. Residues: CASSSGTSGRTQETQYF.

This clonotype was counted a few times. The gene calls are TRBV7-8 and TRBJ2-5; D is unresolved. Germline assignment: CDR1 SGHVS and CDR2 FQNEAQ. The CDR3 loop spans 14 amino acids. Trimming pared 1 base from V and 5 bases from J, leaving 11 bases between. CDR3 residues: CASSLVSAGETQYF. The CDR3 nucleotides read TGTGCCAGCAGCTTAGTTAGTGCTGGGGAGACCCAGTACTTC.

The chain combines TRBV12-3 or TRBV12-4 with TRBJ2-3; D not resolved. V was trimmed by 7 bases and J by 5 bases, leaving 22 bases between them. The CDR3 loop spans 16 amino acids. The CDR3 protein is CASMSLHDAELDTQYF. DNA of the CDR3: TGTGCCAGCATGAGCCTCCACGACGCCGAGCTAGATACGCAGTATTTT.

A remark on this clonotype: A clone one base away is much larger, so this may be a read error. The CDR3 loop is CASSQDATVRVRTQYF. In nucleotides, the CDR3 is TGTGCCAGCAGCCAAGATGCAACAGTGAGGGTTCGAACCCAGTACTTC. The rearrangement uses TRBV4-2 and TRBJ2-5; perhaps TRBD2 as D (5 bases). The CDR3 loop spans 16 amino acids. Trimming took 0 bases from V and 8 from J, leaving 19 bases between them. The germline gives CDR1 LGHNA, CDR2 YNFKEQ.

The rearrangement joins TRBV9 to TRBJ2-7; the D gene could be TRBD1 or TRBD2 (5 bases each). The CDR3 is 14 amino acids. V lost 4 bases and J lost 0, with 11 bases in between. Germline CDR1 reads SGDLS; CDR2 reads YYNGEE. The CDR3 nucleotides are TGTGCCAGCAGCCTAGGGACGGACTCCTACGAGCAGTACTTC. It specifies CASSLGTDSYEQYF.

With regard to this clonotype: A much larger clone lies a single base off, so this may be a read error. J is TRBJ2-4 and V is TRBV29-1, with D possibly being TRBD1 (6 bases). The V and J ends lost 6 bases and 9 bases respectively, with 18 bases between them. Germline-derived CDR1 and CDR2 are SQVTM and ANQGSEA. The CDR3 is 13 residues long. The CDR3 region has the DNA TGCAGCGTCACCTTTTCACAGGGAACCATTCAGTACTTC. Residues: CSVTFSQGTIQYF.

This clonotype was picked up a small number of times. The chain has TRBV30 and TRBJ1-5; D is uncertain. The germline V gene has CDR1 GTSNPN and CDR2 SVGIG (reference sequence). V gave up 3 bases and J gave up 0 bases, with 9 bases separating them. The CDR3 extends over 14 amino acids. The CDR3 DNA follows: TGTGCCTGGAGGGCAGCGGGTAGCAATCAGCCCCAGCATTTT. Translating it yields CAWRAAGSNQPQHF.

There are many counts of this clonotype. Here the CDR3 reads CSVRDFRQETQYF. CDR3 in DNA: TGCAGCGTAAGGGACTTTCGCCAAGAGACCCAGTACTTC. V usage is TRBV29-1 and J usage is TRBJ2-5; TRBD2 is a possible D gene (6 bases). This CDR3 has 13 residues. Germline CDR1 and CDR2: SQVTM and ANQGSEA. V dropped 6 bases and J dropped 1 base, with 12 bases sitting between them.

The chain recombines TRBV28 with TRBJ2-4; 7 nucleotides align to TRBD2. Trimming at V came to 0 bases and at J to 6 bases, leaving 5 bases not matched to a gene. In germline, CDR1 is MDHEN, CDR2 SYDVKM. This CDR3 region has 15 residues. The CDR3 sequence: CASSLWEGEGNIQYF. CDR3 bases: TGTGCCAGCAGTTTATGGGAAGGGGAGGGAAACATTCAGTACTTC.

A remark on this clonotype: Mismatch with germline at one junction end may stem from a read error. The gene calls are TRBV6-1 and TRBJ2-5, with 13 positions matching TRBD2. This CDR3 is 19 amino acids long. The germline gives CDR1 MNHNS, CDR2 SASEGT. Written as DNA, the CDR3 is TGTGTCAGCAGTGAAGCTCAGCCGGGACTAGCGGGAATTGATGAGACCCAGTACTTC. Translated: CVSSEAQPGLAGIDETQYF.

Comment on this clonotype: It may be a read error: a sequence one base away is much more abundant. The CDR3 loop reads CASSLNSAGETQFF. For the CDR3, the DNA is TGTGCCAGCAGTTTAAATTCAGCGGGAGAGACCCAGTTCTTC. The V gene is TRBV12-3 or TRBV12-4, the J gene TRBJ2-1; 8 bases fit TRBD2. The CDR3 loop spans 14 amino acids. V shed 2 bases and J 13 bases; nucleotides not matched to a gene: 10.

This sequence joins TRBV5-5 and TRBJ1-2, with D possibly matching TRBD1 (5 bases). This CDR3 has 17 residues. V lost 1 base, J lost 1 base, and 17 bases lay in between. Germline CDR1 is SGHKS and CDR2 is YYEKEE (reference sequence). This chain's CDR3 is CASSLSHLQVYNYGYTF. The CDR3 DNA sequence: TGTGCCAGCAGCTTGAGTCACTTACAGGTTTATAACTATGGCTACACCTTC.

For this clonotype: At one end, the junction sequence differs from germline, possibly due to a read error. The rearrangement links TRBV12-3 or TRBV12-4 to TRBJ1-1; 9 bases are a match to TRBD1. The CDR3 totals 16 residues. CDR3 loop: CASRPTRDRVNTEAYF. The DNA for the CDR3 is TGTGCCAGCAGGCCCACTAGGGACAGGGTGAACACTGAAGCTTACTTT.

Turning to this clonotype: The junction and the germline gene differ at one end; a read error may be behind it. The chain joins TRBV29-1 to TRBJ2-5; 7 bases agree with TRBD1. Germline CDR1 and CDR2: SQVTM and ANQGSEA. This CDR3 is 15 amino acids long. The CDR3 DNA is TGCAACGTTGAAGACAGGGCGATGGGTGAAGAGACCCAGTACTTC. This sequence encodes CNVEDRAMGEETQYF.

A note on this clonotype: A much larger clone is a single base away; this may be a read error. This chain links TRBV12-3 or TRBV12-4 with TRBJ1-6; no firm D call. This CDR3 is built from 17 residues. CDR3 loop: CAGSLSGSLGYNSPLHF. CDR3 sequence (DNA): TGTGCCGGCAGTTTAAGTGGGTCCCTGGGGTATAATTCACCCCTCCACTTT.

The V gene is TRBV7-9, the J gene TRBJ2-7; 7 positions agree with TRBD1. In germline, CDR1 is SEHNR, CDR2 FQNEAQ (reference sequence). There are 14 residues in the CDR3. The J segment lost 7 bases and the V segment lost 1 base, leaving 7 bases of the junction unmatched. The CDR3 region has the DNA TGTGCCAGCAGCTTAGGAGGGACAGATAAAGAGCAGTACTTC. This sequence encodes CASSLGGTDKEQYF.

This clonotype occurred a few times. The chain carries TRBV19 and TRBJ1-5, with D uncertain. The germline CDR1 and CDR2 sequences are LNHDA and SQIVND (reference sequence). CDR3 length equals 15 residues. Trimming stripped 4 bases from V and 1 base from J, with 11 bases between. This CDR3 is CASSSLDGSNQPQHF. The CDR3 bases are TGTGCCAGTAGTAGCCTGGACGGAAGCAATCAGCCCCAGCATTTT. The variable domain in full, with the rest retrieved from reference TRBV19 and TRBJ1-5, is DGGITQSPKYLFRKEGQNVTLSCEQNLNHDAMYWYRQDPGQGLRLIYYSQIVNDFQKGDIAEGYSVSREKKESFPLTVTSAQKNPTAFYLCASSSLDGSNQPQHFGDGTRLSIL.

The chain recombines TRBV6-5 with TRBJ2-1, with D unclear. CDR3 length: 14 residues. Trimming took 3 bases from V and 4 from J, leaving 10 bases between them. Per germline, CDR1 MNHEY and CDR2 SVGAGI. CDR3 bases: TGTGCCAGCAGTTATATCCAAGGGTACAATGAGCAGTTCTTC. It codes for CASSYIQGYNEQFF.

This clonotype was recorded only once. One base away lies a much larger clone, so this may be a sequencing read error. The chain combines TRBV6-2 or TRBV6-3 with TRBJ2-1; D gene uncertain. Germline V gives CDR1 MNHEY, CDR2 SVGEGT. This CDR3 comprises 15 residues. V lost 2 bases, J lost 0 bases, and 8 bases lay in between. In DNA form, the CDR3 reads TGTGCCAGCAGTTACCCGCGGAGCTCCTACAATGAGCAGTTCTTC. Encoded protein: CASSYPRSSYNEQFF.

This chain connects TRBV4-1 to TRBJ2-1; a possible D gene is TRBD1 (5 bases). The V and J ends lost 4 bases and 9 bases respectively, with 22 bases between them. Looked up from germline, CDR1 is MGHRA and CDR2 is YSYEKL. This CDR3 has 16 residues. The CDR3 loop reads CASSLVGRGIISEQFF. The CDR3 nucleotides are TGCGCCAGCAGCCTCGTAGGTAGGGGAATCATCAGTGAGCAGTTCTTC.

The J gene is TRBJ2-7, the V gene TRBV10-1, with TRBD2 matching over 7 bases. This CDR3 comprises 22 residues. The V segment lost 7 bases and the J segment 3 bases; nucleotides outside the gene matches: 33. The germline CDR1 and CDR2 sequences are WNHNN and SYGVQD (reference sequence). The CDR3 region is CASNHVSGLSRGLVASYYEQYF. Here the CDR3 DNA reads TGCGCCAGCAACCACGTTTCAGGATTATCCCGTGGACTAGTGGCCAGCTACTACGAGCAGTACTTC.

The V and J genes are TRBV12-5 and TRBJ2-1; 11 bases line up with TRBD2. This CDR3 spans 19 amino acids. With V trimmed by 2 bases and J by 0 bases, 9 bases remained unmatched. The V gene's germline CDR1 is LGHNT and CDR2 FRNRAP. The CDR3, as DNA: TGTGCTAGTGGTTTGAGGGCCAGTACTAGCGGGAGCTCCTACAATGAGCAGTTCTTC. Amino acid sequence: CASGLRASTSGSSYNEQFF.

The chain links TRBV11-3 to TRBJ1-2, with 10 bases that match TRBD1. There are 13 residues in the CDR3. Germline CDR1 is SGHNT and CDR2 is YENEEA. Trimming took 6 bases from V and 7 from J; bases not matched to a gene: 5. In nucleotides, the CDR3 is TGTGCCAGCAGTGGACAGGGGGAGATTGGCTACACCTTC. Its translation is CASSGQGEIGYTF.

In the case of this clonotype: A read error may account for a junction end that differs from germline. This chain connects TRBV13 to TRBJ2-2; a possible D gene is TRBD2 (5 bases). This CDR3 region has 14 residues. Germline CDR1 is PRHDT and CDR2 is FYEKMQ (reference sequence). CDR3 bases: TGTGCCAGCAGCTTGAGGGCTGCCACCGGGGAGCAGTTTTTT. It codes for CASSLRAATGEQFF.

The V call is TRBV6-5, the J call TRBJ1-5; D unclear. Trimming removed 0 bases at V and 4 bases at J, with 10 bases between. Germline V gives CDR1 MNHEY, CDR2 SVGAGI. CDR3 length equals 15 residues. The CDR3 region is CASSYSQDQNQPQHF. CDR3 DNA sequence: TGTGCCAGCAGTTACTCGCAGGATCAGAATCAGCCCCAGCATTTT.

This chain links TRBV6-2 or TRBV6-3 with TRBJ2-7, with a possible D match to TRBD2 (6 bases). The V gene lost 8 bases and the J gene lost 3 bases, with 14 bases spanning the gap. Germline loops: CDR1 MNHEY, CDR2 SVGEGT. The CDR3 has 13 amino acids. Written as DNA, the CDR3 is TGTGCCAGCCTACGGCGGGACCTCTACGAGCAGTACTTC. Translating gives CASLRRDLYEQYF.